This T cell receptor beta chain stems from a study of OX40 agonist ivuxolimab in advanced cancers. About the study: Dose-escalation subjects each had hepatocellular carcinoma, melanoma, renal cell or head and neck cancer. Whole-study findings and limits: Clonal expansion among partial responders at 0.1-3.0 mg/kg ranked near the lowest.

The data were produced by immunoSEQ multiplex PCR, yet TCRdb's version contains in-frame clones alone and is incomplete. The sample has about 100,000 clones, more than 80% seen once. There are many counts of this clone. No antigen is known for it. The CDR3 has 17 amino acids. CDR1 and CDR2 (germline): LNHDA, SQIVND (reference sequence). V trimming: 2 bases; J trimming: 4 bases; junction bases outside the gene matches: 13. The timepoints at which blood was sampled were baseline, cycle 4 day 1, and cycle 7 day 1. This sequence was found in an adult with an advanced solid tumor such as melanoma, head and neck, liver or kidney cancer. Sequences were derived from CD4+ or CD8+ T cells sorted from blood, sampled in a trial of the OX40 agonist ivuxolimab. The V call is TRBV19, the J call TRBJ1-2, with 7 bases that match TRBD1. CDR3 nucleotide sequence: TGTGCCAGTAGTATACCCCACCGACAGGGATTCCCCTATGGCTACACCTTC. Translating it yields CASSIPHRQGFPYGYTF.